Listed here are 8 T cell receptor beta chains from one sample, sequenced in a study of CD8 T cells in Susac syndrome. An input of about 0.5 to 1 ug of RNA was subjected to reverse transcription using random hexamers. A single record per CDR3 protein comes from TCRdb applying MiXCR to the immunoSEQ multiplex PCR reads. The profile shows 150,000 to 200,000 distinct CDR3 sequences, 90% to 95% of them singletons. The material sequenced was CD4+ T cells from PBMCs. The receptors were sampled from a human donor in good health.

The rearrangement links TRBV3-1 to TRBJ2-1; D is unclear. Trimming took off 5 bases at V and 7 bases at J, with 12 bases between the two ends. Germline CDR1 LGHDT, CDR2 YNNKEL (reference sequence). The CDR3 runs to 13 residues. The CDR3 nucleotides read TGTGCCAGCAGCGACACTCAGGTGAATGAGCAGTTCTTC. Translating it yields CASSDTQVNEQFF.

The chain has TRBV20-1 and TRBJ2-7; no reliable D call. V lost 6 bases to trimming and J lost 2 bases, with 11 bases between them. The CDR3 is made up of 12 amino acids. Germline-derived CDR1 and CDR2 are DFQATT and SNEGSKA (reference sequence). In DNA form, the CDR3 reads TGCAGTGCGATGGACGGAACCTACGAGCAGTACTTC. Protein product: CSAMDGTYEQYF.

This clonotype has just one count. The chain employs TRBV28 and TRBJ1-4; D is perhaps TRBD1 (6 bases). V lost 7 bases and J 5 bases, leaving 20 bases between the germline ends. Germline V gene sequence: CDR1 MDHEN, CDR2 SYDVKM. This CDR3 has 16 amino acids. The CDR3 here is CASNSQRGSVNEKLFF. CDR3 sequence (DNA): TGTGCCAGCAATAGCCAGAGGGGGAGCGTAAATGAAAAACTGTTTTTT.

This CDR3 reads CSAPQRTGQETQYF. The CDR3 coding sequence is TGCAGTGCTCCCCAACGCACGGGTCAAGAGACCCAGTACTTC. The chain recombines TRBV20-1 with TRBJ2-5, with no clear D. V lost 5 bases to trimming and J lost 2 bases, with 15 bases between them. The CDR3 spans 14 residues. CDR1 DFQATT and CDR2 SNEGSKA come from the germline V gene (reference sequence).

CDR3 region: CATSDSQGWTDTQYF. CDR3 bases: TGTGCCACCAGTGATTCGCAGGGGTGGACAGATACGCAGTATTTT. The chain uses TRBV24-1 and TRBJ2-3, with a tentative D call TRBD1 (6 bases). V shed 2 bases and J shed 3 bases, with 11 bases lying between them. Germline values: CDR1 KGHDR, CDR2 SFDVKD. The CDR3 is 15 residues long.

This clonotype was counted once. The chain uses TRBV3-1 and TRBJ1-1; maybe TRBD1 (6 bases). Trimming cost V 8 bases and J 5 bases, with 9 bases left between them. CDR1 LGHDT and CDR2 YNNKEL come from the germline V gene (reference sequence). The CDR3 runs to 11 residues. The CDR3 nucleotides read TGTGCCAGCGGGCAGGGGACTGAAGCTTTCTTT. Protein product: CASGQGTEAFF.

The J gene is TRBJ1-2, the V gene TRBV7-2, with 7 positions matching TRBD1. The trim removed 0 bases at V and 6 bases at J, leaving 4 bases unmatched. The CDR3 contains 14 residues. Germline V gives CDR1 SGHTA, CDR2 FQGNSA. The CDR3 spells CASSLATGRHGYTF. The CDR3 DNA is TGTGCCAGCAGCTTAGCGACAGGGCGCCATGGCTACACCTTC.

The chain carries TRBV7-2 and TRBJ2-3; TRBD2 matches at 13 bases. The CDR3 has 16 residues. Germline assignment: CDR1 SGHTA and CDR2 FQGNSA. Trimming at V came to 5 bases and at J to 1 base, leaving 3 bases not matched to a gene. This CDR3 is CASSAGTSGGTDTQYF. As DNA, the CDR3 is TGTGCCAGCAGCGCCGGGACTAGCGGGGGCACAGATACGCAGTATTTT. Full variable domain (outside the CDR3, taken from reference TRBV7-2 and TRBJ2-3): GAGVSQSPSNKVTEKGKDVELRCDPISGHTALYWYRQSLGQGLEFLIYFQGNSAPDKSGLPSDRFSAERTGGSVSTLTIQRTQQEDSAVYLCASSAGTSGGTDTQYFGPGTRLTVL.